The rows below give T cell receptor beta chains drawn from one sample of a study of T cells after yellow fever vaccination. Each CDR3 protein gets one entry after TCRdb re-called the 5' RACE reads with MiXCR. The repertoire consists of hundreds of thousands of distinct CDR3 sequences, with about 6.2% occurring once and the leading ten covering approximately 15%. The material sequenced was PBMCs, taken 5 days after the yellow fever booster vaccination. The source of these receptors is a man aged 25-45 years who received the YFV17D yellow fever vaccine. CDR3s include the opening cysteine and the closing phenylalanine or tryptophan. A D gene is named only where the DNA matches it firmly. Size is omitted from some rows. Given values are once, few, many or a class for expanded clones.

d_call	v_call	clone_size	cdr3_aa
TRBD2	TRBV7-9	many	CASSPPQAGTYEQYF
TRBD2	TRBV20-1	few	CSASTSGSRVPGELFF
TRBD2	TRBV5-1	-	CASNTGAGGFEQFF
-	TRBV30	-	CAWSVGGSLFNEQFF
-	TRBV12-3/TRBV12-4	few	CASSLRKRVDATDTQYF
TRBD1	TRBV5-1	few	CASRPGQGQNTEAFF
TRBD1	TRBV13	-	CASSGTGRVKTQYF
-	TRBV20-1	few	CSARDRLSNTGELFF
TRBD2	TRBV11-3	-	CASSYSGGNTGELFF
-	TRBV18	-	CASSPNDPLGNQPQHF
TRBD1	TRBV6-1	few	CASSEQGAQAYNSPLHF
-	TRBV15	-	CATSRENSYNEQFF
-	TRBV27	-	CASRALNQPQHF
-	TRBV19	few	CASSPPGDVQPQHF
TRBD2	TRBV19	-	CASRTSGRRGTGELFF
-	TRBV20-1	-	CSARVGLTNEQYF
-	TRBV4-2	few	CASSQDLALGADTQYF
-	TRBV5-1	many	CASSFREGETQYF
-	TRBV7-2	few	CASSRAGSLGYEQYF
TRBD1	TRBV19	-	CASGAGVQGYEQFF
TRBD1	TRBV19	-	CASSGQVQPQHF
-	TRBV5-1	-	CASSSERPVNYEQYF
-	TRBV7-8	-	CASSLGASPSTDTQYF
TRBD2	TRBV6-1	many	CAIRDASGLAGTDTQYF
-	TRBV25-1	few	CASSALRMGTEAFF
-	TRBV7-2	many	CASSLEIGGSYEQYF
TRBD1	TRBV5-5	many	CASSLAGTGDYEQYF
-	TRBV20-1	few	CSAGDPAANVLTF
TRBD2	TRBV12-3/TRBV12-4	many	CASSLVGGRATDTQYF
TRBD1	TRBV7-9	-	CASSYTGGKETQYF
TRBD1	TRBV5-1	many	CASSSGQGGADTQYF
TRBD1	TRBV20-1	-	CSAATPNRGQGYNEQFF
-	TRBV7-2	few	CASSLAGGPGDTQYF
-	TRBV20-1	few	CSARDPLRGANVLTF
-	TRBV5-1	-	CASSLGPVQDYNEQFF
TRBD1	TRBV5-1	-	CASRWEGTGAMNTEAFF
TRBD1	TRBV5-1	many	CASSFGVTGGRAEQYF
TRBD2	TRBV12-3/TRBV12-4	many	CASSAGVLATDTQYF
TRBD1	TRBV20-1	few	CSATRTGKEETQYF
-	TRBV25-1	-	CASSPFAGSYEQYF
TRBD1	TRBV3-1	-	CASSPRDREETQYF
-	TRBV12-3/TRBV12-4	-	CASSFYEGIDEQFF
TRBD2	TRBV20-1	many	CSPTSGSTDTQYF
TRBD1	TRBV30	-	CAWKKTGQQETQYF
TRBD2	TRBV7-2	many	CASSPRDYPYNEQFF
TRBD1	TRBV20-1	few	CSAARTGGYNEQFF